A selection of T cell receptor beta chains follows, all from one sample in a study of cytomegalovirus exposure and HLA in healthy donors. This table comes from immunoSEQ multiplex PCR, and its TCRdb copy is limited to in-frame clones, with some not included. The repertoire has some 150,000 clones, about 64% of them found once; the top ten carry 2% to 2.5%. Sequencing was done on a sample of PBMCs. The receptors derive from a woman in her forties in good health and CMV-seronegative. Both conserved end residues are trimmed from each CDR3. Each record gives: V gene, clone size, J gene, CDR3 protein. Clone size is given for some rows only: seen once, a few or many times, or a class if the clone is expanded.

V: TRBV6-5
size: few
J: TRBJ2-7
CDR3: ASSYSGTAEQY

V: TRBV7-2
size: few
J: TRBJ2-7
CDR3: ASSPGPYEQY

V: TRBV5-1
size: -
J: TRBJ2-5
CDR3: ASSRPGRAQETQY

V: TRBV10-2
size: -
J: TRBJ1-2
CDR3: ASSETPTGTDGYT

V: TRBV5-6
size: -
J: TRBJ2-7
CDR3: ASSNGLAGGLYEQY

V: TRBV28
size: -
J: -
CDR3: ASSLSQRRTGDEQY

V: TRBV7-9
size: -
J: TRBJ1-1
CDR3: ASRQTGADTEAF

V: TRBV15
size: -
J: TRBJ2-1
CDR3: ATSRDQGGLGNEQF

V: TRBV7-8
size: -
J: TRBJ1-1
CDR3: ASSQGGQADTEAF

V: TRBV19
size: few
J: TRBJ1-1
CDR3: ASRKDTNTEAF

V: TRBV18
size: -
J: TRBJ1-1
CDR3: ASSPNRNTEAF

V: TRBV7-9
size: -
J: TRBJ1-2
CDR3: ASSRTGGAEGYT

V: TRBV5-1
size: few
J: TRBJ1-6
CDR3: ASSLGSSSYNSPLH

V: TRBV7-3
size: few
J: TRBJ2-5
CDR3: ASSSGGRKTQY

V: TRBV19
size: few
J: TRBJ1-2
CDR3: ASSMSRQGKGGYT

V: TRBV27
size: once
J: TRBJ1-2
CDR3: ASREQGRSGYT

V: TRBV6-5
size: -
J: TRBJ1-2
CDR3: ASRRGQGNGYT

V: TRBV20-1
size: -
J: TRBJ1-2
CDR3: SAPGQGLDT

V: TRBV5-8
size: -
J: TRBJ1-2
CDR3: ASSFGGASDYGYT

V: TRBV9
size: -
J: TRBJ2-1
CDR3: ASSVVMDSGGNNEQF

V: TRBV15
size: -
J: TRBJ2-2
CDR3: ATSRDMRNTGELF

V: TRBV30
size: -
J: TRBJ2-2
CDR3: AWSGVSGTLNTGELF

V: TRBV28
size: -
J: TRBJ2-1
CDR3: ASSPGGALAYNEQF

V: TRBV6-5
size: -
J: TRBJ2-5
CDR3: ASRRLTYQETQY

V: TRBV5-1
size: -
J: TRBJ2-3
CDR3: ASSNSGTGGDTQY

V: TRBV30
size: -
J: TRBJ1-4
CDR3: AWRDSEDNEKLF

V: TRBV18
size: -
J: TRBJ1-1
CDR3: ASSPGQLNTEAF

V: TRBV4-2
size: -
J: TRBJ2-3
CDR3: ASSQAGVWHTDTQY

V: TRBV30
size: -
J: TRBJ2-1
CDR3: AWFRSGQGKHNEQF

V: TRBV27
size: -
J: TRBJ2-5
CDR3: ASSLEGRGWETQY

V: TRBV25-1
size: -
J: TRBJ2-7
CDR3: ASSESTGKGEQY

V: TRBV7-2
size: -
J: TRBJ2-1
CDR3: ASSLAGGGQF

V: TRBV27
size: -
J: TRBJ2-7
CDR3: ASSPTGIPYEQY

V: TRBV28
size: -
J: TRBJ2-1
CDR3: ASSFRTYNEQF

V: TRBV7-9
size: -
J: TRBJ1-1
CDR3: ASSLPGGSGEAF

V: TRBV7-9
size: few
J: TRBJ2-5
CDR3: ASSLGPGQETQY

V: TRBV5-1
size: -
J: TRBJ2-7
CDR3: ASSLVQGTYEQY

V: TRBV21-1
size: -
J: TRBJ2-4
CDR3: ASSKGVEAGAKNIQY

V: TRBV29-1
size: -
J: TRBJ2-5
CDR3: SVAIGGAQETQY

V: TRBV4-1
size: -
J: TRBJ2-3
CDR3: ASSQEERGDTQY

V: TRBV13
size: -
J: TRBJ1-1
CDR3: ASSKGRTEAF

V: TRBV19
size: few
J: TRBJ1-5
CDR3: ASTFSNQPQH

V: TRBV7-8
size: -
J: TRBJ2-1
CDR3: ASSPRLAGGESYNEQF

V: TRBV6-1
size: -
J: TRBJ1-2
CDR3: ASSEIVGGTGDGYT

V: TRBV28
size: -
J: TRBJ1-5
CDR3: ASRTTGGYSNQSQH

V: TRBV18
size: -
J: TRBJ2-2
CDR3: ASSPNGGSTGELF

V: TRBV6-6
size: -
J: TRBJ2-1
CDR3: ATTAPMRGLYNEQF

V: TRBV7-2
size: -
J: TRBJ2-5
CDR3: ASSTDRLYFQETQY

V: TRBV6-1
size: -
J: TRBJ1-5
CDR3: ASSGTGSQPQH

V: TRBV5-6
size: -
J: TRBJ2-7
CDR3: ASSLFQGGNYEQY

V: TRBV11-3
size: -
J: TRBJ2-1
CDR3: ASSPSTGEQF

V: TRBV14
size: few
J: TRBJ1-5
CDR3: ASSLKTGQGNYSNQPQH

V: TRBV5-4
size: -
J: TRBJ1-2
CDR3: ASSLAVGRSYEGYT

V: TRBV30
size: -
J: TRBJ2-3
CDR3: AWSSGQASTDTQY

V: TRBV19
size: few
J: TRBJ2-3
CDR3: ASSVGGRGGSDTQY